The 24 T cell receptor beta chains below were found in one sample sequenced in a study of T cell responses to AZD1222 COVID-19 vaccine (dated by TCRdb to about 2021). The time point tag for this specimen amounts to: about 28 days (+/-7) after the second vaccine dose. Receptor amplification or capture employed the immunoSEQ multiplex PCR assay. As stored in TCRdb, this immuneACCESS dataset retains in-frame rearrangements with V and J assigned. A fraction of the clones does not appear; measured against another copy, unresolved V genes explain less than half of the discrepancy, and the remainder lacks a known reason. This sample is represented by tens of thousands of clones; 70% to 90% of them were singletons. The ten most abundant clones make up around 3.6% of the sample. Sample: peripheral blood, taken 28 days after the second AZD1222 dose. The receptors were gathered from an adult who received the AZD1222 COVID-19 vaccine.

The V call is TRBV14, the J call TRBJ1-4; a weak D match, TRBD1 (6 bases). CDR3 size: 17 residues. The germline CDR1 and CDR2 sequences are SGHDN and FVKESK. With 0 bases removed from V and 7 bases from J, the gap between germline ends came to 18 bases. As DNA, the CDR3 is TGTGCCAGCAGCCAAGATTTTTCCGGGGGGCCGGGTGAAAAACTGTTTTTT. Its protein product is CASSQDFSGGPGEKLFF.

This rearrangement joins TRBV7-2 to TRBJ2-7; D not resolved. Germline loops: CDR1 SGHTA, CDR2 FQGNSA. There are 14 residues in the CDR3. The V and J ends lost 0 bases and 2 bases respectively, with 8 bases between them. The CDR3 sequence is CASSLAPATYEQYF. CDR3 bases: TGTGCCAGCAGCTTAGCCCCCGCAACCTACGAGCAGTACTTC.

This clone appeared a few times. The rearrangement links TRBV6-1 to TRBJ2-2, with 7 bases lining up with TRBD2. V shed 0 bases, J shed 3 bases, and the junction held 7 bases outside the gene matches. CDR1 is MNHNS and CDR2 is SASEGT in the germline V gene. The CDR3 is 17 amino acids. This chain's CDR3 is CASSEAWGGGDTGELFF. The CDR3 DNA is TGTGCCAGCAGTGAAGCATGGGGGGGAGGAGACACCGGGGAGCTGTTTTTT.

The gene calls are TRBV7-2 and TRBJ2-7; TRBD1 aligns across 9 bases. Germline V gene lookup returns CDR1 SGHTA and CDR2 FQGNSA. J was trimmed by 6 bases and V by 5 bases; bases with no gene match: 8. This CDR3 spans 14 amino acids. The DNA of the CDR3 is TGTGCCAGCAGCCCCGGGACAGGGACGTCCGAGCAGTACTTC. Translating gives CASSPGTGTSEQYF.

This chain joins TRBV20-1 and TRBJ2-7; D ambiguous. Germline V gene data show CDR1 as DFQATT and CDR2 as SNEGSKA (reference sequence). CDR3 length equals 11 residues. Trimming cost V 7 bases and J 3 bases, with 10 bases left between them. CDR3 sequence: CSVQAFYEQYF. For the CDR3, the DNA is TGCAGTGTGCAAGCATTCTACGAGCAGTACTTC.

The CDR3 reads CSVLLSGASTDTQYF. The CDR3 DNA sequence: TGCAGCGTTCTTCTATCCGGTGCTAGCACAGATACGCAGTATTTT. V usage is TRBV29-1 and J usage is TRBJ2-3; D unclear. The CDR3 sequence is 15 residues long. V was pared by 5 bases and J by 0 bases, with 15 bases between. Germline V gives CDR1 SQVTM, CDR2 ANQGSEA.

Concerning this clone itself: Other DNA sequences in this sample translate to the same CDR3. The CDR3: CASSQGGTDGYTF. The CDR3 bases are TGTGCCAGCAGCCAGGGGGGGACGGATGGCTACACCTTC. The chain combines TRBV7-9 with TRBJ1-2; 7 nucleotides agree with TRBD1. Looked up from germline, CDR1 is SEHNR and CDR2 is FQNEAQ (reference sequence). With V trimmed by 5 bases and J by 6 bases, 6 bases remained unmatched. The CDR3 consists of 13 residues.

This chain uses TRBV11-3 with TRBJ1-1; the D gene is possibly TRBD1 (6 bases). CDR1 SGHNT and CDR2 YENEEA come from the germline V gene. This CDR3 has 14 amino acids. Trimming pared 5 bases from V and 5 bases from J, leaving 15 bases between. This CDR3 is CASSLRQEGTEAFF. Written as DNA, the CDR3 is TGTGCCAGCAGCCTAAGACAGGAAGGGACTGAAGCTTTCTTT.

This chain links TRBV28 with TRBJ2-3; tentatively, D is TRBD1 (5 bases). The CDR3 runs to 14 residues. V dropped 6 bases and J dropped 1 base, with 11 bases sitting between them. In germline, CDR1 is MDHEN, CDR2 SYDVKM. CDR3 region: CASSLVTGTDTQYF. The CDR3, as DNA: TGTGCCAGCAGCCTGGTGACAGGCACAGATACGCAGTATTTT.

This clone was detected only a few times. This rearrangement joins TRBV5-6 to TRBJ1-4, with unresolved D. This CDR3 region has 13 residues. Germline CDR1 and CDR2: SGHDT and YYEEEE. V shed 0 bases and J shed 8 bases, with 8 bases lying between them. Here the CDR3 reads CASSLVSEEKLFF. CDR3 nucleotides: TGTGCCAGCAGCTTGGTCTCGGAAGAAAAACTGTTTTTT. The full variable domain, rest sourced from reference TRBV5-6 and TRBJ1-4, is DAGVTQSPTHLIKTRGQQVTLRCSPKSGHDTVSWYQQALGQGPQFIFQYYEEEERQRGNFPDRFSGHQFPNYSSELNVNALLLGDSALYLCASSLVSEEKLFFGSGTQLSVL.

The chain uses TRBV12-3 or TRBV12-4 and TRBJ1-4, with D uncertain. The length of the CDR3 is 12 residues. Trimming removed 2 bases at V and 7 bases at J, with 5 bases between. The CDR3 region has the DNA TGTGCCAGCAGTTTATTGGGTGAAAAACTGTTTTTT. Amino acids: CASSLLGEKLFF.

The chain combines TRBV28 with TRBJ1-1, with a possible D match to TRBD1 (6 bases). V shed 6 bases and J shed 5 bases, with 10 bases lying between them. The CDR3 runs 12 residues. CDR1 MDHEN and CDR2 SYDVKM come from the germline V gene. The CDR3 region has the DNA TGTGCCAGCAGAACCACAGGGACTGAAGCTTTCTTT. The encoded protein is CASRTTGTEAFF. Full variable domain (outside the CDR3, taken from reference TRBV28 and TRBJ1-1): DVKVTQSSRYLVKRTGEKVFLECVQDMDHENMFWYRQDPGLGLRLIYFSYDVKMKEKGDIPEGYSVSREKKERFSLILESASTNQTSMYLCASRTTGTEAFFGQGTRLTVV.

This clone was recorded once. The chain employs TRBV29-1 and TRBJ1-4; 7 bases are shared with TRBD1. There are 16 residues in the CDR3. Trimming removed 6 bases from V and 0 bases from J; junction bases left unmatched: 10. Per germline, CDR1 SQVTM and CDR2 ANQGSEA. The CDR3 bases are TGCAGCGTGGGTGGGACAGAGAGGACAACTAATGAAAAACTGTTTTTT. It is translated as CSVGGTERTTNEKLFF.

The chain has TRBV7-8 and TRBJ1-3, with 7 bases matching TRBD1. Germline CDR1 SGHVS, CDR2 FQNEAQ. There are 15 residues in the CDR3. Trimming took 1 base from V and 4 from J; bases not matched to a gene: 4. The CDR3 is CASSLGTGVGNTIYF. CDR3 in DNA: TGTGCCAGCAGCTTAGGTACAGGGGTCGGAAACACCATATATTTT. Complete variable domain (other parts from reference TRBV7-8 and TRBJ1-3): GAGVSQSPRYKVAKRGQDVALRCDPISGHVSLFWYQQALGQGPEFLTYFQNEAQLDKSGLPSDRFFAERPEGSVSTLKIQRTQQEDSAVYLCASSLGTGVGNTIYFGEGSWLTVV.

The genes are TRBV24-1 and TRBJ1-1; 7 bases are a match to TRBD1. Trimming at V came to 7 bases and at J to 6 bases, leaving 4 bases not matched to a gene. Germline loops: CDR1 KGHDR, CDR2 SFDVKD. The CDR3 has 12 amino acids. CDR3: CATSTGTAEAFF. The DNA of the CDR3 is TGTGCCACCAGCACCGGGACAGCTGAAGCTTTCTTT.

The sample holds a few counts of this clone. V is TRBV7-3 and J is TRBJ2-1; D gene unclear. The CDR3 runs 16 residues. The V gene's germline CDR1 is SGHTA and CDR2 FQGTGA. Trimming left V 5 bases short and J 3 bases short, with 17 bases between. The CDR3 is CASSAQYTTFYNEQFF. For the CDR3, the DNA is TGTGCCAGCAGCGCCCAATATACTACATTCTACAATGAGCAGTTCTTC.

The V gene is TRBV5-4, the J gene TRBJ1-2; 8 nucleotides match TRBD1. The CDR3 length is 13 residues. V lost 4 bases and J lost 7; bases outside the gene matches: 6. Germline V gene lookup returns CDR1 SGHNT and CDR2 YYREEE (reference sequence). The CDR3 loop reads CASSIQGASGYTF. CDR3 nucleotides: TGTGCCAGCAGCATTCAGGGGGCAAGTGGCTACACCTTC.

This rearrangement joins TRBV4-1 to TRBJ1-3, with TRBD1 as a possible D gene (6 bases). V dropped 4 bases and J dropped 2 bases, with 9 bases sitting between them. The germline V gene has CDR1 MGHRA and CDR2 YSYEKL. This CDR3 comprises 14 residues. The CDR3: CASSRGGAGNTIYF. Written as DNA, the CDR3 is TGCGCCAGCAGCCGAGGGGGAGCTGGAAACACCATATATTTT.

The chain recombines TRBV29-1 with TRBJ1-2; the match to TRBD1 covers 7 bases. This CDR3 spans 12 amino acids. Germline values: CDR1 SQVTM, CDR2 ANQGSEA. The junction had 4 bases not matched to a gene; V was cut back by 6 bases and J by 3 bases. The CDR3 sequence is CSVLDRDYGYTF. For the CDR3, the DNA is TGCAGCGTCCTTGACAGGGACTATGGCTACACCTTC. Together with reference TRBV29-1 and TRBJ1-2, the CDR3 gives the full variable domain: SAVISQKPSRDICQRGTSLTIQCQVDSQVTMMFWYRQQPGQSLTLIATANQGSEATYESGFVIDKFPISRPNLTFSTLTVSNMSPEDSSIYLCSVLDRDYGYTFGSGTRLTVV.

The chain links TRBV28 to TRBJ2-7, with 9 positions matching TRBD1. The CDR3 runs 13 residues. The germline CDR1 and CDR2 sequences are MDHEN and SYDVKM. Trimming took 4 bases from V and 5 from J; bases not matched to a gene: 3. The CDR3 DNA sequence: TGTGCCAGCAGTTGGGACAGGGATGACGAGCAGTACTTC. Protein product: CASSWDRDDEQYF.

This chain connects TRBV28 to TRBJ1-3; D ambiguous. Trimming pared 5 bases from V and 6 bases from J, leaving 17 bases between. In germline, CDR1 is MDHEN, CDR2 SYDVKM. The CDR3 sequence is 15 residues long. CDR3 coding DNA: TGTGCCAGCAGTCTCTCCCCGGACGACTTAAACACCATATATTTT. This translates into CASSLSPDDLNTIYF.

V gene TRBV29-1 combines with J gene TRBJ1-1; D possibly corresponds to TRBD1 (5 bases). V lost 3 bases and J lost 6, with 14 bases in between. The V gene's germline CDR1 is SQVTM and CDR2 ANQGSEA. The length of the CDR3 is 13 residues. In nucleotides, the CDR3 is TGCAGCGTTGATTCCAACGGGGGAGCTGAAGCTTTCTTT. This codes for CSVDSNGGAEAFF.

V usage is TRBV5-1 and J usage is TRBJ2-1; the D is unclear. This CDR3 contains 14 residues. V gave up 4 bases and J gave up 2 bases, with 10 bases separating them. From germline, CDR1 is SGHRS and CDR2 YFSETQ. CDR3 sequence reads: CASSGSGAYNEQFF. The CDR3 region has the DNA TGCGCCAGCAGCGGCTCAGGTGCCTACAATGAGCAGTTCTTC.

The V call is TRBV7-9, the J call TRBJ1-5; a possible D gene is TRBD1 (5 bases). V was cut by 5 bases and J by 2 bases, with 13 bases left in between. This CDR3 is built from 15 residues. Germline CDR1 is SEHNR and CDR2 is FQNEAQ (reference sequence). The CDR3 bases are TGTGCCAGCAGCCCTACGGGGGGACGCAATCAGCCCCAGCATTTT. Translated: CASSPTGGRNQPQHF.